The rows below give T cell receptor beta chains drawn from one sample of a study of identical twins. MiXCR was run by TCRdb on the 5' RACE reads, yielding one entry per CDR3 protein. The repertoire consists of about 260,000 distinct CDR3 sequences, with roughly 7% occurring once and the leading ten covering roughly 3.9%. This sample was shared with a second study, whose subject was yellow fever vaccine responses in identical twins.

The sample comprised memory (CD45RO+) T cells sorted from blood. The receptors originated from a woman under 30 in good health. Both conserved end residues are part of each CDR3. The D gene is left open where the match is weak. Expanded clones get a size class; other rows say once, few or many, or leave the size out.

TRBJ2-1 many TRBV7-7 NA TGTGCCAGCAGCTTAGGTTTCAGGGATGAGCAGTTCTTC CASSLGFRDEQFF
TRBJ1-1 NA TRBV6-1 NA TGTGCCAGCGCTTCAGGGCGGAAGAACACTGAAGCTTTCTTT CASASGRKNTEAFF
TRBJ2-5 NA TRBV18 NA TGTGCCAGCTCACTGAGCACAGAGACCCAGTACTTC CASSLSTETQYF
TRBJ2-7 many TRBV10-3 NA TGTGCCATCAGTGCAGGCAGATATTTCTACGAGCAGTACTTC CAISAGRYFYEQYF
TRBJ1-1 many TRBV20-1 NA TGCAGTGCTAGTGGGTTGGGCACTGAAGCTTTCTTT CSASGLGTEAFF
TRBJ2-1 many TRBV28 TRBD1 TGTGCCAGCAGTTTAACTAGGGGACAGGGCTACAATGAGCAGTTCTTC CASSLTRGQGYNEQFF
TRBJ2-1 many TRBV6-1 TRBD1 TGTGCCAGCAGCCGTGACAGGGTTAATCCACAGTTCTTC CASSRDRVNPQFF
TRBJ1-2 few TRBV28 NA TGTGCCAGCGGCTATAGCTCGCAAGGCTACACCTTC CASGYSSQGYTF
TRBJ2-7 many TRBV5-1 TRBD2 TGCGCCAGCAGCTTGGCAGGGACTAGCGGGAACGAGCAGTACTTC CASSLAGTSGNEQYF
TRBJ1-1 NA TRBV7-8 NA TGTGCCAGCAGCTTCCGACAGATGGGCCCAAACACTGAAGCTTTCTTT CASSFRQMGPNTEAFF
TRBJ2-2 many TRBV20-1 TRBD2 TGCAGTGCTTCCCCGACTAGCGGTACCGGGGAGCTGTTTTTT CSASPTSGTGELFF
TRBJ2-7 many TRBV2 NA TGTGCCAGCAGCTCCGGGACATTGGGTCCCTACGAGCAGTACTTC CASSSGTLGPYEQYF
TRBJ2-3 NA TRBV6-1 NA TGTGCCAGCACCAATGGGGGGACAGGCACAGATACGCAGTATTTT CASTNGGTGTDTQYF
TRBJ1-4 many TRBV12-3/TRBV12-4 TRBD1 TGTGCCAGCAGTCAGTCCGGGACAGGGGGTGAAAAACTGTTTTTT CASSQSGTGGEKLFF
TRBJ2-1 many TRBV11-2 NA TGTGCCAGCAGCGCAACGGAACCGCGACAGTTCTTC CASSATEPRQFF
TRBJ2-4 few TRBV7-9 TRBD2 TGTGCCAGCAGCCCATCGTCGGGGGGGGGAAACATTCAGTACTTC CASSPSSGGGNIQYF
TRBJ2-7 NA TRBV5-5 NA TGTGCCAGCAGCTCGGTCTTGGTTGAGACATGGGCTGACGAGCAGTACTTC CASSSVLVETWADEQYF
TRBJ1-4 few TRBV6-1 NA TGTGCCAGCTCACCTCGGGGGGCAGCTAATGAAAAACTGTTTTTT CASSPRGAANEKLFF
TRBJ2-2 few TRBV5-1 TRBD2 TGCGCCAGCAGCCCGGAGGCCGGGAGGGGCCCCGGGGAGCTGTTTTTT CASSPEAGRGPGELFF
TRBJ2-7 NA TRBV11-3 NA TGTGCCAGCAGCTTAGATCAGGGAGCCTCCTACGAGCAGTACTTC CASSLDQGASYEQYF
TRBJ1-5 few TRBV6-5 NA TGTGCCAGCAGTTACGAGAGGGTAGGGAGCCAGCCCCAGCATTTT CASSYERVGSQPQHF
TRBJ2-3 many TRBV11-1 TRBD2 TGTGCCAGCAGCCTCTCGGGACTAGCGGGAGAGGGTTCAGATACGCAGTATTTT CASSLSGLAGEGSDTQYF
TRBJ2-5 many TRBV29-1 NA TGCAGCGTTGATTCAGCAAACCAAGAGACCCAGTACTTC CSVDSANQETQYF
TRBJ2-1 NA TRBV6-1 NA TGTGCCAGCAGGAGGAGAGTTGGCTACAATGAGCAGTTCTTC CASRRRVGYNEQFF
TRBJ1-6 many TRBV6-5 NA TGTGCCAGCAGTTACACCGATAATACTGCTTCACCCCTCCACTTT CASSYTDNTASPLHF
TRBJ2-1 NA TRBV7-8 NA TGTGCCAGCAGCGCCGCTAGACCGATGCTGTCTCATGAGCAGTTCTTC CASSAARPMLSHEQFF
TRBJ2-1 NA TRBV27 NA TGTGCCAGCGTGGGGGCCCGCGGGAAGCAGTTCTTC CASVGARGKQFF
TRBJ2-7 many TRBV3-1 NA TGTGCCAGCAGCCAACTCAACAAAGGGGGCGAGCAGTACTTC CASSQLNKGGEQYF
TRBJ2-3 few TRBV28 NA TGTGCCAGCAGGTCGGCTAGGAGCGGAAGGACAGATACGCAGTATTTT CASRSARSGRTDTQYF
TRBJ2-5 many TRBV12-3/TRBV12-4 NA TGTGCCAGCAGTTTCGGTGGGGAGACCCAGTACTTC CASSFGGETQYF
TRBJ2-3 many TRBV12-3/TRBV12-4 NA TGTGCCAGCAGTCTCGCGGTCCTCAGCACAGATACGCAGTATTTT CASSLAVLSTDTQYF
TRBJ1-6 many TRBV3-1 TRBD1 TGTGCCAGCAGCCCACAGGGGCTCGGTAATTCACCCCTCCACTTT CASSPQGLGNSPLHF
TRBJ1-2 few TRBV6-5 NA TGTGCCAGCAGTTATTCGGCCTTTATAAGGGGTGGCTACACCTTC CASSYSAFIRGGYTF
TRBJ2-5 NA TRBV20-1 NA TGCAGTGCTGGAACTAGGACGTACGGCCGACCCCAAGAGACCCAGTACTTC CSAGTRTYGRPQETQYF
TRBJ1-1 few TRBV24-1 NA TGTGCCACCAGGGTGGAGGGGAACACTGAAGCTTTCTTT CATRVEGNTEAFF
TRBJ1-1 NA TRBV5-1 NA TGCGCCAGCAAATCAGGGCCCAGTGGCACTGAAGCTTTCTTT CASKSGPSGTEAFF
TRBJ1-6 few TRBV12-3/TRBV12-4 NA TGTGCCACCGCCGTTCGGGGGATTTCACCCCTCCACTTT CATAVRGISPLHF
TRBJ1-2 few TRBV5-1 TRBD1 TGCGCCAGCACCCGGGACAGGGGGGGAACCTATGGCTACACCTTC CASTRDRGGTYGYTF
TRBJ2-4 NA TRBV11-3 NA TGTGCCAGCAGCTTCGAAGCCAAAAACATTCAGTACTTC CASSFEAKNIQYF
TRBJ2-3 NA TRBV6-5 NA TGTGCCAGCAGTTACTCGAGAGGGACCGGGGCCACAGATACGCAGTATTTT CASSYSRGTGATDTQYF